This T cell receptor beta chain was observed in a study of T cells in Graves' hyperthyroidism and ophthalmopathy. Whole-study findings and limits: Blood shared most expanded thyroid clonotypes above 0.001. The model foresaw ophthalmopathy a median roughly 6 months prior to onset.

Amplification targeted TCR beta CDR3 regions from RNA transcripts. First-round RT-PCR targeting the TCR CDR3 was performed with the HTBI primer set. Via MiXCR, TCRdb re-called the multiplex PCR reads, giving one row per CDR3 protein. The sample comprises a few hundred thousand distinct CDR3 sequences, around 14% of which are singletons, and 7.3% rests with the top ten. As regards this clonotype: Its specificity is unknown.

This CDR3 region has 15 residues. V was pared by 3 bases and J by 3 bases, with 11 bases between. The hyperthyroidism patients had all been newly diagnosed, and their disease duration was under 2 months. Their ages ranged from 18 to 65 years. The sequencing input was blood. The origin of this receptor is a woman aged 25 to 39 with Graves' hyperthyroidism. The V and J genes are TRBV12-3 or TRBV12-4 and TRBJ1-4, with D possibly being TRBD1 (5 bases). The CDR3 nucleotides read TGTGCCAGCAGTTTGAAGGGGTCGTCTAATGAAAAACTGTTTTTT. Amino acids: CASSLKGSSNEKLFF.